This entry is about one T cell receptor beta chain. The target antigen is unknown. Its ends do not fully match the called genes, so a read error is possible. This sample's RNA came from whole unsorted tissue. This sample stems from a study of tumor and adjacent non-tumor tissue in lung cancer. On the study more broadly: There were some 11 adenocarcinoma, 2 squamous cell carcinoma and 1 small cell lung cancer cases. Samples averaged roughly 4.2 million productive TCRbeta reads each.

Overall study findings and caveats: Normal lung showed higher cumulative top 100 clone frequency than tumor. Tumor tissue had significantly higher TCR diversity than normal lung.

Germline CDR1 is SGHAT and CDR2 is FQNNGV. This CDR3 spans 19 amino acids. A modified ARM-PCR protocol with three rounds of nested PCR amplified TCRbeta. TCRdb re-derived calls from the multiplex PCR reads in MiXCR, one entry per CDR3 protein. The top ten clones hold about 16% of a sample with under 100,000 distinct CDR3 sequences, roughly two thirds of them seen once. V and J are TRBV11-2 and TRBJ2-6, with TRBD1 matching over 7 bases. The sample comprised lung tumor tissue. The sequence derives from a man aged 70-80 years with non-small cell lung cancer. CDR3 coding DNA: TGTGCCAGCAGCTCTCCGAGGGGAAGAGGGGGCTCTGGGCCCAACGTCCTGACCTTC. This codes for CASSSPRGRGGSGPNVLTF.